A selection of T cell receptor beta chains follows, all from one sample in a study of memory B cells and T cells in multiple sclerosis. These TCRs' antigens remain unknown. Measured with immunoSEQ multiplex PCR; TCRdb has only the in-frame clones, and not every one. The sample has 25,000 to 35,000 clones, about 82% seen once. Sequencing was done on a sample of PBMCs from blood kept in culture. All receptors derive from a human donor with multiple sclerosis. Each CDR3 is given with its conserved first and last residue. D genes are given only for firm matches. Not all rows give a size; the values are once, few, many and, for expanded clones, a class.

J	size	V	D	DNA	CDR3
TRBJ1-2	once	TRBV20-1	-	TGCAGTGCTAGAGATTCTCTAGGCTACACCTTC	CSARDSLGYTF
TRBJ1-6	-	TRBV25-1	-	TGTGCCACCTCGGGGGGTAATAATTCACCCCTCCACTTT	CATSGGNNSPLHF
TRBJ2-2	-	TRBV6-5	TRBD1	TGTGCCAGCAGTTTTGTCCCGGGACAGGCCCCCGGGGAGCTGTTTTTT	CASSFVPGQAPGELFF
TRBJ2-1	-	TRBV6-1	TRBD1	TGTGCCAGCAGTGGGGTTACAGGGGGGACACACAATGAGCAGTTCTTC	CASSGVTGGTHNEQFF
TRBJ1-2	-	TRBV5-6	-	TGTGCCAGCAGCTCCTCCGGGACGGATTATGGCTACACCTTC	CASSSSGTDYGYTF
TRBJ1-5	once	TRBV6-1	-	TGTGCCAGCAGTATGGCAGGGGCTCAGCCCCAGCATTTT	CASSMAGAQPQHF
TRBJ2-7	-	TRBV4-2	TRBD1	TGTGCCAGCAGCCAAGCTGGACAGGGCTACGAGCAGTACTTC	CASSQAGQGYEQYF
TRBJ1-2	-	TRBV27	-	TGTGCCAGCAGTTTATCGGCGGGCGGCTACGGCTACACCTTC	CASSLSAGGYGYTF
TRBJ1-1	once	TRBV9	TRBD1	TGTGCCAGCAGCGACCGACAGGGAACTGAAGCTTTCTTT	CASSDRQGTEAFF
TRBJ2-5	once	TRBV5-1	TRBD2	TGCGCCAGCAGCTTGGATGGGACTAGCGGGCCCCAAGAGACCCAGTACTTC	CASSLDGTSGPQETQYF
TRBJ2-1	-	TRBV5-6	-	TGTGCCAGCAGCTTGAGTATCCGCAATGAGCAGTTCTTC	CASSLSIRNEQFF
TRBJ2-7	-	TRBV19	TRBD1	TGTGCCAGTAGTTCCCACAGGGGCTACGAGCAGTACTTC	CASSSHRGYEQYF
TRBJ2-1	once	TRBV6-1	TRBD2	TGTGCCAGCAGTGATGCGGGAGGGCCGCGTGAGCAGTTCTTC	CASSDAGGPREQFF
TRBJ1-2	-	TRBV5-1	TRBD1	TGCGCCAGCAGCTTTAAGGACAGGGGTGGCTACACCTTC	CASSFKDRGGYTF
TRBJ2-7	-	TRBV6-5	-	TGTGCCGTTCCAGCCCGGGCGAGCTCCTACGAGCAGTACTTC	CAVPARASSYEQYF
TRBJ2-7	few	TRBV9	-	TGTGCCAGCAGCGCGACCTACAGCTCCTACGAGCAGTACTTC	CASSATYSSYEQYF
TRBJ2-1	-	TRBV11-1	-	TGTGCCAGCAGCTTGTTCTTAGGGGCCAATGAGCAGTTCTTC	CASSLFLGANEQFF
TRBJ2-7	-	TRBV5-1	TRBD2	TGCGCCAGCTCAGGACTAGCGACCCCGGGCGAGCAGTACTTC	CASSGLATPGEQYF
TRBJ2-7	-	TRBV6-1	-	TGTGCCAGCAGTGTACAGGGCCCCTACGAGCAGTACTTC	CASSVQGPYEQYF
TRBJ2-7	-	TRBV7-8	-	TGTGCCAGCAGCTTAGCCGACAGTAACTCCTACGAGCAGTACTTC	CASSLADSNSYEQYF
TRBJ2-1	once	TRBV5-4	-	TGTGCCAGCAGCTCGGGGGACAGAACCTACAATGAGCAGTTCTTC	CASSSGDRTYNEQFF
TRBJ1-1	-	TRBV19	-	TGTGCCAGTAGTTTGACCGTGAACACTGAAGCTTTCTTT	CASSLTVNTEAFF